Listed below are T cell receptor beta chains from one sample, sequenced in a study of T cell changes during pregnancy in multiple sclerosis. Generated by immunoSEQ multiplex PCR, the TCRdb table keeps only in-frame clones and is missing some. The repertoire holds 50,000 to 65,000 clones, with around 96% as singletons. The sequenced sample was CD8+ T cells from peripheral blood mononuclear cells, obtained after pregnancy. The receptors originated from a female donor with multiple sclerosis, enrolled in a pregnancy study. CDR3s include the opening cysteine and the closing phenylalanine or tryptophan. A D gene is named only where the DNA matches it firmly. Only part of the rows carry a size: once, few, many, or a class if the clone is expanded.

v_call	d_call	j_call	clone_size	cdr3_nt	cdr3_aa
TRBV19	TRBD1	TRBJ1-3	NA	TGTGCCAGTAGTATTGGGACAGGGCCCGGAAACACCATATATTTT	CASSIGTGPGNTIYF
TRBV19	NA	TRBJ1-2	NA	TGTGCCAGTACTCCCACCGGGGGAATCTATGGCTACACCTTC	CASTPTGGIYGYTF
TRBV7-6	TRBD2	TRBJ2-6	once	TGTGCCAGCTTCCCTGGGCTAGCGGGAGACGGGGCCAACGTCCTGACTTTC	CASFPGLAGDGANVLTF
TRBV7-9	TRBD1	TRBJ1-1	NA	TGTGCCAGCAGCTCCGGGACAGGGGTAACTGAAGCTTTCTTT	CASSSGTGVTEAFF
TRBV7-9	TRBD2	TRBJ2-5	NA	TGTGCCAGCACTTTAGCGGGAGAAGAGACCCAGTACTTC	CASTLAGEETQYF
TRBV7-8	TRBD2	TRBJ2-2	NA	TGTGCCAGCACTACTATGGCGGGAGGGTGGGCGAACACCGGGGAGCTGTTTTTT	CASTTMAGGWANTGELFF
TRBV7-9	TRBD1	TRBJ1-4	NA	TGTGCCAGCAGCTTAGGTACAGGGGATTATCATGAAAAACTGTTTTTT	CASSLGTGDYHEKLFF
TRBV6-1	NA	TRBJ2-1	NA	TGTGCCAGCAGTGTAACTAGATCTGACAATGAGCAGTTCTTC	CASSVTRSDNEQFF
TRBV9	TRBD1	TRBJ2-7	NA	TGTGCCAGCACCCGCGGAGTGGGACAGGGGATGGAGCAGTACTTC	CASTRGVGQGMEQYF
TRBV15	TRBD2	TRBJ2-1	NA	TGTGCCACCAGCACCCCCGGGACTAGCGTGAGCAATGAGCAGTTCTTC	CATSTPGTSVSNEQFF
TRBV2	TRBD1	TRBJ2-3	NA	TGTGCCAGCAGTCCCGGACAGGGGGCACAAAATACGCAGTATTTT	CASSPGQGAQNTQYF
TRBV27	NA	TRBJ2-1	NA	TGTGCCACCTCTATAGGGGCACTCACCTACAATGAGCAGTTCTTC	CATSIGALTYNEQFF
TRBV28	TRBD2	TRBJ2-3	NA	TGTGCCAGCAGTTTTCTAGCGGGAGGGGTCACAGATACGCAGTATTTT	CASSFLAGGVTDTQYF
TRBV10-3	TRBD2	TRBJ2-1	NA	TGTGCCATCAGTGAGTCGGCGGGGGGCGGCTACAATGAGCAGTTCTTC	CAISESAGGGYNEQFF
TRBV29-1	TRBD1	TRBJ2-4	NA	TGCAGCGTTGGTCGGACAGGGTCAAAAAACATTCAGTACTTC	CSVGRTGSKNIQYF
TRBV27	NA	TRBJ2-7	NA	TGTGCCAGCAGTTTCGCGGGATCTACCTACGAGCAGTACTTC	CASSFAGSTYEQYF
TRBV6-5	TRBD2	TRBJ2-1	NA	TGTGCCAGCAGTTACCTTCCCGGGGGGGATGAGCAGTTCTTC	CASSYLPGGDEQFF
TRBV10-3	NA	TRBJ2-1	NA	TGTGCCATCAGTGAGCCTACAGGTGCTTTCCTCTATGAGCAGTTCTTC	CAISEPTGAFLYEQFF
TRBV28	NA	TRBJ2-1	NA	TGTGCCAGCAGTTTACCCACCCAAACCGGGGGGCGGTATGAGCAGTTCTTC	CASSLPTQTGGRYEQFF
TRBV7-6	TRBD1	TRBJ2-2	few	TGTGCCAGCAGACCGGACAGGGGGGAGCTGTTTTTT	CASRPDRGELFF
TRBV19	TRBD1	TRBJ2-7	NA	TGTGCCAGTAGTCCCATTCGCCCCGGACAGGGGGCGAACGAGCAGTACTTC	CASSPIRPGQGANEQYF
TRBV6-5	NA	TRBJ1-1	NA	TGTGCCAGCAGTTACTCGACCGGACAGCTAAAGCCTGAAGCTTTCTTT	CASSYSTGQLKPEAFF
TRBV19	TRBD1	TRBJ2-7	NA	TGTGCCAGTAGTACGGGGACAGGGGGCTACGAGCAGTACTTC	CASSTGTGGYEQYF
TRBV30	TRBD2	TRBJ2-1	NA	TGTGCCTGGACGAACATGGGACTAGCGGGAGGGACTACAAGCTTCGCTGAGCAGTTCTTC	CAWTNMGLAGGTTSFAEQFF
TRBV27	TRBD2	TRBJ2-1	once	TGTGCCAGCAGTTTATCAATCGGGACTAGCGGGAGGGCCCGCTCTGGGGATGAGCAGTTCTTC	CASSLSIGTSGRARSGDEQFF
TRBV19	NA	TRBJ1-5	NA	TGTGCCAGTAGTCTTTCCGGGGGGTTTCAGCCCCAGCATTTT	CASSLSGGFQPQHF
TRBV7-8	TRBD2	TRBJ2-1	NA	TGTGCCAGCAGCTTAAGGCTAGCGGGAGATTACAATGAGCAGTTCTTC	CASSLRLAGDYNEQFF
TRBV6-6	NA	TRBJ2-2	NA	TGTGCCAGCAGTTATCGTGGGGACACTGGGACCGGGGAGCTGTTTTTT	CASSYRGDTGTGELFF
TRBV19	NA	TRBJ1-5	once	TGTGCCAGTAGTATATTTAGCAGGGGCTTCAATCAGCCCCAGCATTTT	CASSIFSRGFNQPQHF
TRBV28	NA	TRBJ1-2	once	TGTGCCAGCAGCCTGTCCCTGCTAGCGGGCTACACCTTC	CASSLSLLAGYTF
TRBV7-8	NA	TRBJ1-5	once	TGTGCCAGCAGCCAGCTAGGGAGCAGCAATCAGCCCCAGCATTTT	CASSQLGSSNQPQHF
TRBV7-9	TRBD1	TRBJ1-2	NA	TGTGCCAGCAGCTTAGCGGGGACAGGGGCTAGGATTAACTATGGCTACACCTTC	CASSLAGTGARINYGYTF
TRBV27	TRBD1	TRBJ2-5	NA	TGTGCCAGCAGTTCCTTCCAGGGGGCGGGAGAGACCCAGTACTTC	CASSSFQGAGETQYF
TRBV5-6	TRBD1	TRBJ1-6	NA	TGTGCCAGCAGCTTTTCAGGACAGGATCTTAATTCACCCCTCCACTTT	CASSFSGQDLNSPLHF
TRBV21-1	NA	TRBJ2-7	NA	TGTGCCAGCAGCAACAGGACTAGCGGGACAACCTACGAGCAGTACTTC	CASSNRTSGTTYEQYF
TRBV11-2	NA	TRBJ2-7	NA	TGTGCCACCTCCACGGACTTTCCCTACGAGCAGTACTTC	CATSTDFPYEQYF
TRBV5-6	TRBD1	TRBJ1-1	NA	TGTGCCAGCAGCTTCGGACAGGGGAACACTGAAGCTTTCTTT	CASSFGQGNTEAFF
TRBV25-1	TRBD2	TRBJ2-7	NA	TGTGCCAGCAGGGGAGGGGAGAACTACGAGCAGTACTTC	CASRGGENYEQYF
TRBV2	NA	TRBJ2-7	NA	TGTGCCAGCAGTAAATCGTGGGCGGAGCAGTACTTC	CASSKSWAEQYF
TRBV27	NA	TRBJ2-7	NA	TGTGCCAGCAGTTTCGAGTCATCCTACGAGCAGTACTTC	CASSFESSYEQYF
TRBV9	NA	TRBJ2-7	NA	TGTGCCAGCAGCGATGGCCACGAGCAGTACTTC	CASSDGHEQYF
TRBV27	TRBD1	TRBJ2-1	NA	TGTGCCAGCCGGGGGACAGGGAGCTCCTACAATGAGCAGTTCTTC	CASRGTGSSYNEQFF
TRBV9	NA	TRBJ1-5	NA	TGTGCCAGCAGCGTAGGCGGGGGGAACCAGCCCCAGCATTTT	CASSVGGGNQPQHF
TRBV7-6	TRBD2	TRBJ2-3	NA	TGTGCCAGCAGCCCTGGGACTAGCGGGAGACGGGAGACAGATACGCAGTATTTT	CASSPGTSGRRETDTQYF
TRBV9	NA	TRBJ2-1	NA	TGTGCCAGCAGCTTCGGGTCTTACAATGAGCAGTTCTTC	CASSFGSYNEQFF
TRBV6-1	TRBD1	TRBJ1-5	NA	TGTGCCACAGAGGGACAGGGTAGAAGTCAGCCCCAGCATTTT	CATEGQGRSQPQHF
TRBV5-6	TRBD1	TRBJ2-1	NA	TGTGCCAGCAGCTTCGGGACAGGGGGCTATGAGCAGTTCTTC	CASSFGTGGYEQFF
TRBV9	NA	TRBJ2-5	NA	TGTGCCAGCAGCGTAGGAGGGGGTGGTGAGACCCAGTACTTC	CASSVGGGGETQYF
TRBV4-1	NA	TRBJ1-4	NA	TGCGCCAGCAGCCAAGAGGGCAGGGGTATGTTTTTT	CASSQEGRGMFF
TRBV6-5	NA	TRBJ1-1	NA	TGTGCCAGCAGTTACAGGGGCAGGGTCACTGAAGCTTTCTTT	CASSYRGRVTEAFF
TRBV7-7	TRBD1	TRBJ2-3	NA	TGTGCTAGCAGCCTGGACAGGACAGATACGCAGTATTTT	CASSLDRTDTQYF
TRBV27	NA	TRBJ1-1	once	TGTGCCAGCATCGGTCACACTGAAGCTTTCTTT	CASIGHTEAFF